The 2 T cell receptor beta chains below come from one sample, sequenced in a study of patients and donors after allogeneic stem cell transplantation (dated by TCRdb to the early 2020s). The library was generated by RT-PCR. TCRdb records NextSeq 550 as the sequencer. The raw public reads went through TCRdb reprocessing: fastp at Q25, MiXCR clone calling, in-frame beta chains kept. Rows matching on CDR3 protein sequence are summarized as one entry with the most common DNA and genes. In this sample the table shows about 210,000 distinct CDR3 sequences, around two fifths of which occur a single time. The top ten clones comprise approximately 10% of the sample. Sequenced: blood, either unsorted or a sorted T cell fraction (not recorded which). The receptors were sampled from a human donor who was either an allogeneic HSCT recipient or a stem cell or donor lymphocyte infusion donor (not recorded which). It is not recorded whose cells these are; they may come from a transplant donor.

V usage is TRBV20-1 and J usage is TRBJ1-6; the match to TRBD1 covers 7 bases. V trimming: 2 bases; J trimming: 7 bases; junction bases outside the gene matches: 8. The CDR3 consists of 15 residues. The germline V gene encodes CDR1 DFQATT and CDR2 SNEGSKA (reference sequence). The CDR3 region has the DNA TGCAGTGCTAGACAAGAGACAGGGCCCAATTCACCCCTCCACTTT. It translates to CSARQETGPNSPLHF.

J is TRBJ1-1 and V is TRBV28; D remains ambiguous. V lost 5 bases and J 8 bases, leaving 9 bases between the germline ends. Germline-derived CDR1 and CDR2 are MDHEN and SYDVKM. The CDR3 is 11 amino acids. CDR3 in amino acids: CASSVGREAFF. DNA of the CDR3: TGTGCCAGCAGTGTGGGTCGAGAAGCTTTCTTT. The complete variable domain, with remaining parts taken from reference TRBV28 and TRBJ1-1, reads DVKVTQSSRYLVKRTGEKVFLECVQDMDHENMFWYRQDPGLGLRLIYFSYDVKMKEKGDIPEGYSVSREKKERFSLILESASTNQTSMYLCASSVGREAFFGQGTRLTVV.